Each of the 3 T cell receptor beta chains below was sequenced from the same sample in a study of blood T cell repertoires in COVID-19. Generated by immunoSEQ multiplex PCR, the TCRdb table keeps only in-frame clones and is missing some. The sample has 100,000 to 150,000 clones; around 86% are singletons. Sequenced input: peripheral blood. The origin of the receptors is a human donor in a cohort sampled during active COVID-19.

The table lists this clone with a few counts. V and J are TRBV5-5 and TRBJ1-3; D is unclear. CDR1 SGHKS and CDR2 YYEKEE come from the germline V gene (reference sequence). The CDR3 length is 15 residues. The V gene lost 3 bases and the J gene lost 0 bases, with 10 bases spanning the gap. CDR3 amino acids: CASSSNRASGNTIYF. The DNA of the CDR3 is TGTGCCAGCAGCTCGAACAGAGCCTCTGGAAACACCATATATTTT.

The CDR3 protein is CASSFGQRGVNEQYF. For the CDR3, the DNA is TGTGCCAGCAGCTTCGGACAGCGAGGGGTCAACGAGCAGTACTTC. This chain links TRBV5-4 with TRBJ2-7, with D possibly matching TRBD1 (6 bases). V lost 2 bases to trimming and J lost 5 bases, with 17 bases between them. CDR1 is SGHNT, CDR2 YYREEE, per germline (reference sequence). The CDR3 spans 15 residues.

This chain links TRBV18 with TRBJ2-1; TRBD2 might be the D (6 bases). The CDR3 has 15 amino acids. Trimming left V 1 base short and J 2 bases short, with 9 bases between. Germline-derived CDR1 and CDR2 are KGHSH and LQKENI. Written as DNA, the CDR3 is TGTGCCAGCTCACCACTAGCGGTAGCCTACAATGAGCAGTTCTTC. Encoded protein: CASSPLAVAYNEQFF.